This TCR beta chain stems from a study of neurological immune-mediated disorders. This clonotype has a count of ten or more. Its target is unknown. Study results and caveats: The greatest TCR clonal expansion occurred in HTLV-1-associated myelopathy and the least in multiple sclerosis, which fell below healthy controls.

The CDR3 is made up of 13 amino acids. In germline, CDR1 is SGHTA, CDR2 FQGNSA. V was shortened by 5 bases and J by 0 bases, with 8 bases between the two germline ends. From 2 million PBMCs stored at -80 C, the unsorted libraries were generated. TCRdb processed the 5' RACE reads anew with MiXCR; each CDR3 protein has one entry. The data show roughly 76,000 distinct CDR3 sequences, 13% to 15% seen once. The sequence was collected from a woman between 45 and 65 years old in good health. The chain links TRBV7-2 to TRBJ2-7; no clear D. Sequenced input: PBMCs. CDR3 residues: CASSPSSSYEQYF. CDR3 in DNA: TGTGCCAGCAGCCCGTCCTCCTCCTACGAGCAGTACTTC.